This T cell receptor (beta chain) originates from a study of cytomegalovirus exposure and HLA in healthy donors. There are 15 residues in the CDR3. The ends lost 6 bases at V and 4 bases at J; junction bases unmatched: 4. Per the germline V gene, CDR1 is WSHSY and CDR2 is SAAADI. About this clone itself: As yet, its antigen is unknown.

Repertoires were generated with immunoSEQ multiplex PCR, while TCRdb's copy carries only in-frame clones and drops some. The sample holds some 230,000 clones; 85% to 95% are singletons and the top ten take approximately 1%. Study conclusions and caveats: The study recorded some 160 TCR beta chains that were cytomegalovirus-associated. Per published reports, the classifier diagnosed cytomegalovirus status with high specificity and sensitivity.

The chain employs TRBV10-2 and TRBJ2-3, with 13 bases that match TRBD2. Input material: PBMCs. This TCR came from a young woman in good health and CMV-seronegative. The CDR3 region has the DNA TGCGCCAGCAGAAGGACTAGCGGGAGCCCAGATACGCAGTATTTT. This gives the protein CASRRTSGSPDTQYF.